This T cell receptor (beta chain) was captured by sequencing in a study of blood T cells in healthy people across ages. Broader study findings: Underestimates were what the diversity estimates from one million T cells were considered to be. Strong correlation linked observed beta diversity and percent naive T cells. Changes in expanded clonotypes were possibly confounded, as the CMV status of donors was unknown.

The CDR3 runs 17 residues. Germline CDR1 and CDR2: MNHNY and SVGAGI (reference sequence). V lost 6 bases and J lost 3; bases outside the gene matches: 14. The second PCR ran about 6 to 11 cycles with a sample-barcoded 5' primer and J-beta primers. One entry per CDR3 protein results from TCRdb running MiXCR on the 5' RACE reads. The table includes approximately 850,000 distinct CDR3 sequences, about 42% detected once. Turning to this clonotype: Antigen specificity is unknown.

The rearrangement links TRBV6-6 to TRBJ1-2; TRBD1 aligns across 9 bases. What was sequenced was blood. The origin of this receptor is a man in his sixties in good health. In nucleotides, the CDR3 is TGTGCCAGCAGCCGACTGACAGGGGGAAGGATGGACTATGGCTACACCTTC. Translating it yields CASSRLTGGRMDYGYTF.